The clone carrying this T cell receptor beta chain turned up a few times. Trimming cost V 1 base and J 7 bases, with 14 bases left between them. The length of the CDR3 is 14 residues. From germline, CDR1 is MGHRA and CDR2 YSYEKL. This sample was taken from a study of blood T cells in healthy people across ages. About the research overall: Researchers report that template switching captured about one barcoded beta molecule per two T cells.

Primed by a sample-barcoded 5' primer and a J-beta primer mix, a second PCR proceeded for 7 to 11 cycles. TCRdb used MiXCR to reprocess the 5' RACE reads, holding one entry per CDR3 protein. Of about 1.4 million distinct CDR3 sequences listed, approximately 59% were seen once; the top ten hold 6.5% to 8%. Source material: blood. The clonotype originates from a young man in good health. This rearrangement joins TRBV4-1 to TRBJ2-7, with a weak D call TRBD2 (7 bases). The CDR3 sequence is CASSQVGGAREQYF. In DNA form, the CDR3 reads TGCGCCAGCAGCCAAGTAGGGGGGGCGCGGGAGCAGTACTTC.